Listed here is a single TCR beta chain. Clones were read by immunoSEQ multiplex PCR, and TCRdb kept only the in-frame ones, dropping some. Among about 300,000 clones listed, 88% were seen once. The sample originates from a study of blood T cell repertoires in COVID-19. The V end lost 4 bases, the J end lost 4 bases, and 10 bases lay between the germline ends. CDR3 length: 13 amino acids. Germline CDR1 SGHAT, CDR2 FQNNGV. Specimen: peripheral blood. This TCR derives from a woman aged 25-40 years who had recovered from COVID-19. The chain couples TRBV11-2 to TRBJ1-1; D call uncertain. CDR3 nucleotide sequence: TGTGCCAGCAGCTCCCTTCGTCCCACTGAAGCTTTCTTT. Protein sequence: CASSSLRPTEAFF. Full variable domain (missing parts from reference TRBV11-2 and TRBJ1-1): EAGVAQSPRYKIIEKRQSVAFWCNPISGHATLYWYQQILGQGPKLLIQFQNNGVVDDSQLPKDRFSAERLKGVDSTLKIQPAKLEDSAVYLCASSSLRPTEAFFGQGTRLTVV.